The 20 T cell receptor beta chains in this list originate from one sample, sequenced in a study of CD8 T cells in ankylosing spondylitis (dated by TCRdb to the late 2010s). Receptor libraries were prepared by 5' RACE. Sequencing instrument: Illumina HiSeq 2500. TCRdb reprocessing: public reads trimmed at Q25 with fastp, clones called with MiXCR, in-frame beta chains kept. When rows share a CDR3 protein, they turn into one entry using the most common DNA and genes. The sample table records approximately 300,000 distinct CDR3 sequences; roughly 8% of these occur just once. The leading ten clones occupy approximately 15% of the sample. On the study overall, not on this receptor specifically: Blood from ankylosing spondylitis patients appeared to be characterized by a TCR beta motif composed of about eight highly homologous amino acid variants.

The antigens these receptors bind are not known. Input material: blood, either unsorted or a sorted T cell fraction (not recorded which). Receptors originate from a male donor with ankylosing spondylitis.

The chain combines TRBV3-1 with TRBJ1-5; no reliable D call. V was trimmed by 2 bases and J by 1 base, leaving 3 bases between them. There are 13 residues in the CDR3. The germline V gene has CDR1 LGHDT and CDR2 YNNKEL (reference sequence). CDR3 bases: TGTGCCAGCAGCCAACTAAGCAATCAGCCCCAGCATTTT. It encodes CASSQLSNQPQHF.

This clonotype has a handful of counts. The genes are TRBV5-1 and TRBJ2-1, with D possibly being TRBD2 (5 bases). Germline values: CDR1 SGHRS, CDR2 YFSETQ. The CDR3 is 15 residues long. The ends were cut back, 0 bases at V and 0 bases at J, with 7 bases in the middle. The CDR3 DNA reads TGCGCCAGCAGCTTGGATGGACTCTCCTACAATGAGCAGTTCTTC. This translates into CASSLDGLSYNEQFF.

J is TRBJ1-4 and V is TRBV7-2, with D perhaps TRBD1 (6 bases). CDR1 is SGHTA and CDR2 is FQGNSA in the germline V gene. The CDR3 has 15 amino acids. Trimming removed 3 bases from V and 7 bases from J, with 15 bases in between. CDR3 sequence (DNA): TGTGCCAGCAGCTTCCGACAGGCCCTGGGTGAAAAACTGTTTTTT. Translating gives CASSFRQALGEKLFF.

This clonotype was recorded many times. The V gene is TRBV27, the J gene TRBJ2-7; the D gene is possibly TRBD2 (6 bases). The CDR3 has 12 residues. CDR1 and CDR2 (germline): MNHEY, SMNVEV (reference sequence). V was cut by 3 bases and J by 6 bases, with 9 bases left in between. The CDR3 is CASSFVGGEQYF. DNA for the CDR3: TGTGCCAGCAGTTTTGTGGGAGGCGAGCAGTACTTC.

This clonotype was recorded at least ten times. This chain uses TRBV20-1 with TRBJ2-1; D not resolved. The V and J ends lost 3 bases and 0 bases respectively, with 3 bases between them. The germline V gene encodes CDR1 DFQATT and CDR2 SNEGSKA (reference sequence). The length of the CDR3 is 12 residues. The CDR3 loop is CSASVSYNEQFF. The CDR3, as DNA: TGCAGTGCTAGTGTCTCCTACAATGAGCAGTTCTTC.

This clonotype was found many times. The rearrangement joins TRBV7-6 to TRBJ2-2; TRBD1 matches at 7 bases. Germline V gene lookup returns CDR1 SGHVS and CDR2 FNYEAQ. This CDR3 has 15 residues. J was trimmed by 4 bases and V by 1 base; bases with no gene match: 3. The CDR3 spells CASSLGTGSTGELFF. The CDR3 nucleotides read TGTGCCAGCAGCTTAGGGACAGGCAGCACCGGGGAGCTGTTTTTT. The full variable domain, completed using reference TRBV7-6 and TRBJ2-2, is GAGVSQSPRYKVTKRGQDVALRCDPISGHVSLYWYRQALGQGPEFLTYFNYEAQQDKSGLPNDRFSAERPEGSISTLTIQRTEQRDSAMYRCASSLGTGSTGELFFGEGSRLTVL.

In its sample, this clonotype was seen a few times. The rearrangement uses TRBV15 and TRBJ1-1; tentative D call: TRBD1 (5 bases). Trimming removed 6 bases at V and 4 bases at J, with 15 bases between. CDR3 length equals 14 residues. Germline V gene data show CDR1 as LNHNV and CDR2 as YYDKDF (reference sequence). CDR3 coding DNA: TGTGCCACCAGTGCCTGGGGGGAGGGCACTGAAGCTTTCTTT. Translated: CATSAWGEGTEAFF.

The V call is TRBV20-1, the J call TRBJ2-2; D assignment may be TRBD1 or TRBD2 (6 bases each). This CDR3 contains 15 residues. V was trimmed by 0 bases and J by 5 bases, leaving 13 bases between them. Germline V gene sequence: CDR1 DFQATT, CDR2 SNEGSKA (reference sequence). Written as DNA, the CDR3 is TGCAGTGCTAGAGATGGGGGGCGCGGGACCGGGGAGCTGTTTTTT. Protein product: CSARDGGRGTGELFF.

A remark on this clonotype: A read error is possible here, since a much larger clone lies one base away. CDR3 amino acids: CASSPRDMVFSPLHF. The CDR3 region has the DNA TGTGCCAGCAGCCCCAGGGACATGGTTTTTTCACCCCTCCACTTT. The V gene is TRBV14, the J gene TRBJ1-6; D is perhaps TRBD1 (6 bases). The CDR3 is 15 amino acids. Germline values: CDR1 SGHDN, CDR2 FVKESK. The V end lost 4 bases, the J end lost 9 bases, and 16 bases lay between the germline ends.

The sample holds a few counts of this clonotype. CDR3 region: CASSLGGAGRNEKLFF. The CDR3 coding sequence is TGTGCCAGCAGTTTAGGGGGGGCTGGTCGTAATGAAAAACTGTTTTTT. V usage is TRBV28 and J usage is TRBJ1-4; tentative D call: TRBD1 (6 bases). V lost 2 bases, J lost 4 bases, and 14 bases lay in between. CDR1 and CDR2 (germline): MDHEN, SYDVKM. The CDR3 length is 16 residues.

This clonotype occurred a few times. The chain uses TRBV5-1 and TRBJ2-5; 8 bases map to TRBD2. CDR1 is SGHRS and CDR2 is YFSETQ in the germline V gene. Germline trimming cut 4 bases from V and 5 bases from J; bases unmatched to any gene: 4. The CDR3 spans 13 residues. The CDR3 region is CASSPTSVETQYF. The CDR3 DNA follows: TGCGCCAGCAGCCCGACTAGCGTTGAGACCCAGTACTTC.

The table lists this clonotype with many counts. The chain combines TRBV5-1 with TRBJ2-3; 7 positions match TRBD2. In germline, CDR1 is SGHRS, CDR2 YFSETQ. The CDR3 has 15 residues. The junction had 5 bases not matched to a gene; V was cut back by 0 bases and J by 4 bases. CDR3: CASSLEAGDSDTQYF. CDR3 bases: TGCGCCAGCAGCTTGGAGGCGGGAGACTCAGATACGCAGTATTTT.

The chain employs TRBV5-1 and TRBJ2-5; no firm D call. Germline values: CDR1 SGHRS, CDR2 YFSETQ. CDR3 length: 15 residues. The V end was cut by 2 bases, the J end by 1 base, with 12 bases between. CDR3 sequence reads: CASSLSGNLQETQYF. DNA for the CDR3: TGCGCCAGCAGCTTAAGTGGAAACCTCCAAGAGACCCAGTACTTC.

Many counts were recorded for this clonotype. The chain links TRBV7-2 to TRBJ1-6; D possibly corresponds to TRBD1 (6 bases). Germline CDR1 reads SGHTA; CDR2 reads FQGNSA. The CDR3 extends over 15 amino acids. Deletions cut 6 bases from V and 10 bases from J, with 19 bases between. The CDR3 loop is CASSSGPYQGSPLHF. The CDR3 nucleotides are TGTGCCAGCAGTTCCGGGCCGTACCAGGGGTCACCCCTCCACTTT.

This clonotype was observed at least ten times. This chain joins TRBV24-1 and TRBJ1-2; D not resolved. V lost 0 bases and J lost 8, with 9 bases in between. In germline, CDR1 is KGHDR, CDR2 SFDVKD. CDR3 length: 13 residues. The CDR3 region is CATSDLSGYGYTF. The CDR3 DNA reads TGTGCCACCAGTGATTTGAGCGGGTACGGCTACACCTTC.

This clonotype was recorded many times. The chain links TRBV29-1 to TRBJ2-7; 8 nucleotides match TRBD1. The junction had 7 bases not matched to a gene; V was cut back by 4 bases and J by 5 bases. Per the germline V gene, CDR1 is SQVTM and CDR2 is ANQGSEA. CDR3 length equals 13 residues. Here the CDR3 DNA reads TGCAGCGTTGGGAACAGGGGGTCCCACGAGCAGTACTTC. Translated: CSVGNRGSHEQYF.

CDR3 nucleotide sequence: TGTGCCAGCAGCTTAAGCCCCTGGGAGGAACCCTACGAGCAGTACTTC. Translating gives CASSLSPWEEPYEQYF. This sequence joins TRBV7-9 and TRBJ2-7; TRBD2 is a possible D gene (6 bases). V was trimmed by 2 bases and J by 2 bases, leaving 16 bases between them. The CDR3 length is 16 residues. CDR1 is SEHNR and CDR2 is FQNEAQ in the germline V gene (reference sequence).

This clonotype showed up just a few times. The chain carries TRBV28 and TRBJ2-7, with 8 bases identical to TRBD1. The CDR3 consists of 14 residues. Germline V gene lookup returns CDR1 MDHEN and CDR2 SYDVKM. Trimming took 7 bases from V and 0 from J; bases not matched to a gene: 5. For the CDR3, the DNA is TGTGCCAGCAATCAGGGGGCCAACTCCTACGAGCAGTACTTC. This codes for CASNQGANSYEQYF.

The V gene is TRBV5-5, the J gene TRBJ2-7, with D perhaps TRBD1 or TRBD2 (6 bases each). Trimming cost V 4 bases and J 2 bases, with 13 bases left between them. Per the germline V gene, CDR1 is SGHKS and CDR2 is YYEKEE (reference sequence). This CDR3 is built from 14 residues. As DNA, the CDR3 is TGTGCCAGCAGCCCGGGGGCAGGTCCCTACGAGCAGTACTTC. This codes for CASSPGAGPYEQYF.

V is TRBV29-1 and J is TRBJ1-5, with 7 bases identical to TRBD1. The germline CDR1 and CDR2 sequences are SQVTM and ANQGSEA. The CDR3 has 14 residues. J lost 4 bases, V lost 1 base, and 4 bases had no gene match. The CDR3 reads CSVEGQGGNQPQHF. The CDR3, as DNA: TGCAGCGTTGAAGGCCAGGGGGGGAATCAGCCCCAGCATTTT.